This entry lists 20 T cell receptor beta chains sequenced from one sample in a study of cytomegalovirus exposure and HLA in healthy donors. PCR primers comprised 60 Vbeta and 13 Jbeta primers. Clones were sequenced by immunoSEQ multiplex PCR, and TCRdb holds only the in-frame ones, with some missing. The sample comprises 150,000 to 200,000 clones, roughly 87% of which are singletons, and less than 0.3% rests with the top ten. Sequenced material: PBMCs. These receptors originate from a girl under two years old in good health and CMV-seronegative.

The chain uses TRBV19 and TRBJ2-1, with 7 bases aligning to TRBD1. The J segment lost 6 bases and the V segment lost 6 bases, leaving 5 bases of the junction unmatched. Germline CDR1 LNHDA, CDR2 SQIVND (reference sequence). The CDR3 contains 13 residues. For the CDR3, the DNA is TGTGCCAGTAGCCCAAGGGGGCCCAATGAGCAGTTCTTC. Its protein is CASSPRGPNEQFF.

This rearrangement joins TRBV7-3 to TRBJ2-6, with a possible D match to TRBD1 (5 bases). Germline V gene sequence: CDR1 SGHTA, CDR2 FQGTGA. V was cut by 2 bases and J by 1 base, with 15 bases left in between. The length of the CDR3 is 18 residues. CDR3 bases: TGTGCCAGCAGCTTAGATCGGGCCAGGGTGTCTGGGGCCAACGTCCTGACTTTC. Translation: CASSLDRARVSGANVLTF.

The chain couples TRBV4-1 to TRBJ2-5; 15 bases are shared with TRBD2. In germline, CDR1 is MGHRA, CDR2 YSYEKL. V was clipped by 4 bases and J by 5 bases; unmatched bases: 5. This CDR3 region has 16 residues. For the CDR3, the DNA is TGCGCCAGCAGCCCTGGACTAGCGGGGGGGTCGGAGACCCAGTACTTC. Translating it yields CASSPGLAGGSETQYF.

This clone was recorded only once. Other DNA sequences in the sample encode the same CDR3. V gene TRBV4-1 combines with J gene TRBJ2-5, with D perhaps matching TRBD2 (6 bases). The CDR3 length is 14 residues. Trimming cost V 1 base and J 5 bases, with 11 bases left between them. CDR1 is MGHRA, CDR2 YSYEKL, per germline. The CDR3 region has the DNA TGCGCCAGCAGCCAAGTGGGGGGTGGCGAGACCCAGTACTTC. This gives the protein CASSQVGGGETQYF.

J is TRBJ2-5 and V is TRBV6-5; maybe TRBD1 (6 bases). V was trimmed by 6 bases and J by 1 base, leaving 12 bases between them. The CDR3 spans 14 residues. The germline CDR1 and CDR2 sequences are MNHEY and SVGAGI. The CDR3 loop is CASRLLGGQETQYF. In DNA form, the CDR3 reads TGTGCCAGCAGACTTCTAGGGGGCCAAGAGACCCAGTACTTC.

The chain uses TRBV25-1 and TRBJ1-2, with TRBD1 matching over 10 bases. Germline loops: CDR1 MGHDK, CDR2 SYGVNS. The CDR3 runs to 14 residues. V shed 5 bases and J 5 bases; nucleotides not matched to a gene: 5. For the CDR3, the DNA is TGTGCCAGCAGTACGGGACAGGGGATGTATGGCTACACCTTC. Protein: CASSTGQGMYGYTF.

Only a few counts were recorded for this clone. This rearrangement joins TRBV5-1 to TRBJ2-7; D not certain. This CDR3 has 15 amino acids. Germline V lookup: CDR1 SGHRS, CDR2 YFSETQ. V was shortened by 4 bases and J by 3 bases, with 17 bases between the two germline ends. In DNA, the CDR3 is TGCGCCAGCAGCACTGACCACGAGGCCTACTACGAGCAGTACTTC. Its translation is CASSTDHEAYYEQYF.

The CDR3: CASSQGRTGGSYEQYF. The CDR3 nucleotides read TGTGCCAGCAGCCAAGGACGGACAGGGGGATCCTACGAGCAGTACTTC. The gene calls are TRBV4-2 and TRBJ2-7; 10 nucleotides line up with TRBD1. Per germline, CDR1 LGHNA and CDR2 YNFKEQ. The CDR3 contains 16 residues. V lost 1 base, J lost 1 base, and 4 bases stayed unmatched.

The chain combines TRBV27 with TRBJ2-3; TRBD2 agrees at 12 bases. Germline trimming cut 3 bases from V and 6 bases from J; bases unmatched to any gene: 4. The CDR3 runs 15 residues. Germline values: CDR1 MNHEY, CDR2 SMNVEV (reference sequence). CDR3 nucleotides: TGTGCCAGCAGTTTTATAACTAGCGGGGGGGATACGCAGTATTTT. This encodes CASSFITSGGDTQYF.

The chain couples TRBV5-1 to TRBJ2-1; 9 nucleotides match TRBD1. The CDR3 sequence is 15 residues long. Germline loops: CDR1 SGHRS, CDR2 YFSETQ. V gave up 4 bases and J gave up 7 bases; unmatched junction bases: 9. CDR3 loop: CASSQDRGSSNEQFF. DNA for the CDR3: TGCGCCAGCAGCCAGGACAGGGGCAGCTCGAATGAGCAGTTCTTC.

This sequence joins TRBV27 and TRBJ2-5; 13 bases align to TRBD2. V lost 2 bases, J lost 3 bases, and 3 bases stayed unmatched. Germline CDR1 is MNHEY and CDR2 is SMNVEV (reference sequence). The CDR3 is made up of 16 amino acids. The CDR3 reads CASSLRGLAGEETQYF. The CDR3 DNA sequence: TGTGCCAGCAGTTTACGAGGACTAGCGGGAGAAGAGACCCAGTACTTC.

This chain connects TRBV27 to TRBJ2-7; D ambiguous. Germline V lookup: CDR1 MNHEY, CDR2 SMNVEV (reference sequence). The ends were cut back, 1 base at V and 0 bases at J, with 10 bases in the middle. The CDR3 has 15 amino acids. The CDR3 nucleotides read TGTGCCAGCAGTTTATTGTATAGGAGCTCCTACGAGCAGTACTTC. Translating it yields CASSLLYRSSYEQYF.

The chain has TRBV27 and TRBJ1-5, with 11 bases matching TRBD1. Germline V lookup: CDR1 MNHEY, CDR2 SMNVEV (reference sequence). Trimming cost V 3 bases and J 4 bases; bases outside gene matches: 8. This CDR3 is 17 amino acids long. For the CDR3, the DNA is TGTGCCAGCAGTTTTCGGTTGGGGACAGGGGGTAATCAGCCCCAGCATTTT. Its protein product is CASSFRLGTGGNQPQHF.

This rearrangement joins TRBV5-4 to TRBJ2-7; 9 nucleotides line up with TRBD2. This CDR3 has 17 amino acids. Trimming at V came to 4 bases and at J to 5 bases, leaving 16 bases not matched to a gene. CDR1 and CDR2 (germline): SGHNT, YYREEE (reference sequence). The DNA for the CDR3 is TGTGCCAGCAGCATCGGGACTAGCAGACCTATTAACCACGAGCAGTACTTC. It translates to CASSIGTSRPINHEQYF.

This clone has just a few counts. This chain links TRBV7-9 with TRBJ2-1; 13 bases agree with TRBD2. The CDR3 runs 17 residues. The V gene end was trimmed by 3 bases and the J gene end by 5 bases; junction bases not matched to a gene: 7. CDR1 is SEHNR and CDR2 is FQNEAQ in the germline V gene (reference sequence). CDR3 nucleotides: TGTGCCAGCAGCTTCAGATCCGGGACTAGCGGGAACAATGAGCAGTTCTTC. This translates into CASSFRSGTSGNNEQFF.

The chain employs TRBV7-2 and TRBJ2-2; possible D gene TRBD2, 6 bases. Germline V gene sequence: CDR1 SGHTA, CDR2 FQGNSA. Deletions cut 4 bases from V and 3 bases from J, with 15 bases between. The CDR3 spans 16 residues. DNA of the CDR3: TGTGCCAGCAGCTACTCCGGGACTGGATACACCGGGGAGCTGTTTTTT. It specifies CASSYSGTGYTGELFF.

The CDR3 sequence is CASSGRQGSRDNEQFF. CDR3 nucleotides: TGTGCCAGCAGCGGCCGACAGGGTTCTAGAGACAATGAGCAGTTCTTC. V and J are TRBV9 and TRBJ2-1; 7 nucleotides line up with TRBD1. The CDR3 has 16 amino acids. The trim removed 3 bases at V and 5 bases at J, leaving 11 bases unmatched. Germline CDR1 is SGDLS and CDR2 is YYNGEE.

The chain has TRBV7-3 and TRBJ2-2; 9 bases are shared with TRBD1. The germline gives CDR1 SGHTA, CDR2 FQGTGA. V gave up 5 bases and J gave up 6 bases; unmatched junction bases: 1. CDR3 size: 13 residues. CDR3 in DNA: TGTGCCAGCAGCCGGACAGGGGCCGGGGAGCTGTTTTTT. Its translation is CASSRTGAGELFF. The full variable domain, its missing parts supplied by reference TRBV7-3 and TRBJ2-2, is GAGVSQTPSNKVTEKGKYVELRCDPISGHTALYWYRQSLGQGPEFLIYFQGTGAADDSGLPNDRFFAVRPEGSVSTLKIQRTERGDSAVYLCASSRTGAGELFFGEGSRLTVL.

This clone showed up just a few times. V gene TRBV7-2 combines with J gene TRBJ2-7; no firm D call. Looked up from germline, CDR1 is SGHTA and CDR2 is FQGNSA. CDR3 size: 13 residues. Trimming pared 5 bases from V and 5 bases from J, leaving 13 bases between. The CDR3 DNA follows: TGTGCCAGCAGCCCCAGATACCGAAACGAGCAGTACTTC. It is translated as CASSPRYRNEQYF.

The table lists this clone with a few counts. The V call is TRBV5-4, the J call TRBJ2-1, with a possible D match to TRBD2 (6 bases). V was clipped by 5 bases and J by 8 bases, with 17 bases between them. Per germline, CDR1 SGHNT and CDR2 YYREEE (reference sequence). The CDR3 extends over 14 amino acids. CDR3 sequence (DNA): TGTGCCAGCAGGGTGTGGGGGAGGTCCCATGAGCAGTTCTTC. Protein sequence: CASRVWGRSHEQFF.